This T cell receptor beta chain was profiled in a study of control samples from healthy donors and cancer patients. Assay used: immunoSEQ multiplex PCR; TCRdb lists only in-frame clones, some missing. The data show more than 100,000 clones, with approximately 90% seen just once and 3.4% held by the top ten. This clone came up a few times. Germline trimming cut 3 bases from V and 1 base from J; bases unmatched to any gene: 4. The CDR3 covers 15 residues. From germline, CDR1 is SGHDN and CDR2 FVKESK. Sample: blood. The chain links TRBV14 to TRBJ1-1; 8 nucleotides agree with TRBD1. The receptor was isolated from a middle-aged man in good health. In DNA form, the CDR3 reads TGTGCCAGCAGCCAGAGGACAGGGTGGAACACTGAAGCTTTCTTT. Residues: CASSQRTGWNTEAFF.